Shown below are 9 T cell receptor beta chains from a single sample sequenced in a study of identical twins. MiXCR, run by TCRdb on the 5' RACE reads, gives a single entry per CDR3 protein. The table lists roughly 220,000 distinct CDR3 sequences, 6% to 7% of them singletons. A further study also used this sample, focusing on T cells expressing NK-cell markers.

The specimen sequenced was CD8+ T cells sorted from blood. Source of these receptors: a woman aged 18 to 35 in good health.

The rearrangement joins TRBV30 to TRBJ2-1, with a weak D call TRBD2 (6 bases). The V gene's germline CDR1 is GTSNPN and CDR2 SVGIG (reference sequence). The CDR3 has 11 amino acids. The V end was cut by 0 bases, the J end by 12 bases, with 9 bases between. This CDR3 reads CAWSVAGPQFF. CDR3 nucleotides: TGTGCCTGGAGTGTTGCGGGACCGCAGTTCTTC.

This clonotype was picked up a small number of times. The V gene is TRBV20-1, the J gene TRBJ1-2; no firm D call. Between the trimmed V and J ends, which lost 6 bases and 5 bases, there was a span of 16 bases. The CDR3 is 13 residues long. CDR1 is DFQATT and CDR2 is SNEGSKA in the germline V gene (reference sequence). The CDR3 nucleotides are TGCAGTGCCCCGGCGACCGGGGTGTATGGCTACACCTTC. It specifies CSAPATGVYGYTF.

This rearrangement joins TRBV9 to TRBJ2-2, with 7 nucleotides matching TRBD1. CDR1 is SGDLS and CDR2 is YYNGEE in the germline V gene. Trimming at V came to 4 bases and at J to 6 bases, leaving 12 bases not matched to a gene. CDR3 length equals 16 residues. The CDR3 bases are TGTGCCAGCAGCACCAACCGGGACAGAAGGCCCGGGGAGCTGTTTTTT. As protein: CASSTNRDRRPGELFF. The variable domain in full, with the rest retrieved from reference TRBV9 and TRBJ2-2, is DSGVTQTPKHLITATGQRVTLRCSPRSGDLSVYWYQQSLDQGLQFLIQYYNGEERAKGNILERFSAQQFPDLHSELNLSSLELGDSALYFCASSTNRDRRPGELFFGEGSRLTVL.

CDR3 region: CASSYGSGGGETQYF. DNA for the CDR3: TGTGCCAGCAGCTACGGTAGCGGGGGTGGGGAGACCCAGTACTTC. This sequence joins TRBV11-2 and TRBJ2-5; 9 bases match TRBD2. CDR1 and CDR2 from the germline V gene are SGHAT and FQNNGV. V shed 4 bases and J 5 bases; nucleotides not matched to a gene: 8. CDR3 length equals 15 residues. Complete variable domain (other parts from reference TRBV11-2 and TRBJ2-5): EAGVAQSPRYKIIEKRQSVAFWCNPISGHATLYWYQQILGQGPKLLIQFQNNGVVDDSQLPKDRFSAERLKGVDSTLKIQPAKLEDSAVYLCASSYGSGGGETQYFGPGTRLLVL.

The table lists this clonotype with many counts. V usage is TRBV12-3 or TRBV12-4 and J usage is TRBJ2-5, with a weak D call TRBD2 (5 bases). V lost 4 bases to trimming and J lost 1 base, with 10 bases between them. The CDR3 is made up of 14 amino acids. In DNA form, the CDR3 reads TGTGCCAGCAGTTCGACTACGAGCCAAGAGACCCAGTACTTC. The encoded protein is CASSSTTSQETQYF.

The rearrangement links TRBV4-1 to TRBJ1-1; TRBD1 agrees at 8 bases. Germline V gene data show CDR1 as MGHRA and CDR2 as YSYEKL. V gave up 0 bases and J gave up 3 bases; unmatched junction bases: 3. CDR3 size: 15 residues. The CDR3 sequence: CASSQDPQGDTEAFF. The CDR3 DNA reads as TGCGCCAGCAGCCAAGACCCACAGGGGGACACTGAAGCTTTCTTT.

This clonotype was recorded a few times. The rearrangement links TRBV6-1 to TRBJ2-5; 10 positions agree with TRBD2. The CDR3 consists of 16 residues. J gave up 2 bases and V 8 bases, and 11 bases lay outside the gene matches. Germline V lookup: CDR1 MNHNS, CDR2 SASEGT. In DNA form, the CDR3 reads TGTGCCAGCCAACGATGGGCTAGCGGGGGACAAGAGACCCAGTACTTC. It codes for CASQRWASGGQETQYF.

The gene calls are TRBV7-2 and TRBJ1-2; D not certain. Trimming stripped 3 bases from V and 3 bases from J, with 14 bases between. Germline V gene lookup returns CDR1 SGHTA and CDR2 FQGNSA. This CDR3 comprises 15 residues. The DNA of the CDR3 is TGTGCCAGCAGCTTGGCCACAACAGAAGACTATGGCTACACCTTC. Translated: CASSLATTEDYGYTF.

Ten or more counts support this clonotype. V gene TRBV10-2 combines with J gene TRBJ2-1; D is undetermined. V lost 5 bases and J lost 4, with 15 bases in between. Germline CDR1 is WSHSY and CDR2 is SAAADI. This CDR3 region has 15 residues. The chain's CDR3 is CASSLTTAPYNEQFF. CDR3 DNA sequence: TGCGCCAGCAGTCTTACTACTGCACCTTACAATGAGCAGTTCTTC.